The rows below give T cell receptor beta chains drawn from one sample of a study of cytotoxic CD8 clonotypes in ibrutinib-treated CLL. Measured with immunoSEQ multiplex PCR; TCRdb has only the in-frame clones, and not every one. Of about 160,000 clones listed, 70% to 90% were seen once; the top ten hold 3%. The material was PBMCs, obtained at disease progression, from a patient treated with ibrutinib. The receptor set was obtained from a human donor with chronic lymphocytic leukemia. CDR3s include the opening cysteine and the closing phenylalanine or tryptophan. The D gene is left open where the match is weak. The size of a clone is reported for some rows only, either as once, few or many, or as a class for expanded clones.

12	.	.	TRBV7-9	TRBJ1-4	CASSLVSQKLFF	TGTGCCAGCAGCTTAGTAAGCCAAAAACTGTTTTTT
14	.	.	TRBV6-5	TRBJ1-1	CASSPRETNTEAFF	TGTGCCAGCAGTCCCCGGGAGACGAACACTGAAGCTTTCTTT
20	TRBD2	.	TRBV7-6	TRBJ2-3	CASSPSVARYSGSYTDTQYF	TGTGCCAGCAGCCCGTCGGTTGCCAGGTATAGCGGGAGTTACACAGATACGCAGTATTTT
20	TRBD2	.	TRBV4-1	TRBJ2-7	CASSQERSGVSGTSNYEQYF	TGCGCCAGCAGCCAAGAACGGTCTGGTGTATCCGGGACTAGTAACTACGAGCAGTACTTC
13	.	.	TRBV9	TRBJ1-1	CASSGGLDTEAFF	TGTGCCAGCAGCGGAGGCCTCGACACTGAAGCTTTCTTT
14	.	.	TRBV7-9	TRBJ2-7	CASSFEGSPYEQYF	TGTGCCAGCAGCTTTGAGGGCAGTCCCTACGAGCAGTACTTC
13	TRBD1	.	TRBV5-1	TRBJ1-5	CASSPEGQAAWHF	TGCGCCAGCAGCCCAGAGGGACAGGCGGCGTGGCATTTT
13	.	.	TRBV11-3	TRBJ1-1	CASSPRGNTEAFF	TGTGCCAGCAGCCCGCGAGGGAACACTGAAGCTTTCTTT
17	.	.	TRBV4-1	TRBJ1-2	CASSQDLHRDIFYGYTF	TGCGCCAGCAGCCAAGATTTACACAGAGACATATTCTATGGCTACACCTTC
15	.	.	TRBV2	TRBJ1-2	CASRPGVGSGYGYTF	TGTGCCAGCAGGCCCGGGGTGGGGTCCGGCTATGGCTACACCTTC
14	TRBD1	.	TRBV19	TRBJ2-7	CASSIQGAWYEQYF	TGTGCCAGTAGTATTCAGGGGGCTTGGTACGAGCAGTACTTC
12	.	once	TRBV18	TRBJ2-1	CASSPGVGEQFF	TGTGCCAGCTCACCAGGGGTCGGTGAGCAGTTCTTC
15	.	few	TRBV7-9	TRBJ2-7	CASSPRDTSLAEQYF	TGTGCCAGCAGCCCCCGGGACACCAGTTTGGCCGAGCAGTACTTC
16	TRBD2	.	TRBV18	TRBJ2-2	CASSPYPSGITGELFF	TGTGCCAGCTCACCATACCCTAGCGGGATTACCGGGGAGCTGTTTTTT
17	TRBD2	.	TRBV15	TRBJ2-1	CATSRQTGTSGYNEQFF	TGTGCCACCAGCAGACAAACCGGGACTAGCGGCTACAATGAGCAGTTCTTC
16	.	.	TRBV21-1	TRBJ2-3	CASSKEEGDSTDTQYF	TGTGCCAGCAGCAAAGAGGAGGGAGATAGCACAGATACGCAGTATTTT
15	.	.	TRBV28	TRBJ2-3	CASSLTREYTDTQYF	TGTGCCAGCAGTTTAACTCGGGAGTACACAGATACGCAGTATTTT
16	.	.	TRBV19	TRBJ1-3	CASSSERSGSGNTIYF	TGTGCCAGTAGCTCTGAGCGGAGTGGCTCTGGAAACACCATATATTTT
15	.	.	TRBV5-1	TRBJ2-3	CASSLSRTNTDTQYF	TGCGCCAGCAGCCTTAGCAGAACAAACACAGATACGCAGTATTTT
13	TRBD2	once	TRBV5-6	TRBJ2-5	CASSWGGQETQYF	TGTGCCAGCAGCTGGGGGGGCCAAGAGACCCAGTACTTC
12	.	.	TRBV11-2	TRBJ1-2	CASKSWEGGYTF	TGTGCCAGCAAATCATGGGAGGGTGGCTACACCTTC
15	.	.	TRBV10-2	TRBJ2-7	CASSDPAGLSYEQYF	TGCGCCAGCAGTGACCCAGCGGGCCTCTCCTACGAGCAGTACTTC
13	TRBD1	.	TRBV7-8	TRBJ2-1	CASSSGQVHEQFF	TGTGCCAGCAGCTCGGGACAGGTTCATGAGCAGTTCTTC
17	.	.	TRBV5-1	TRBJ1-4	CASSLSVRVATNEKLFF	TGCGCCAGCAGCTTGTCAGTACGGGTGGCAACTAATGAAAAACTGTTTTTT
15	.	once	TRBV6-1	TRBJ2-6	CASSETSSGANVLTF	TGTGCCAGCAGTGAAACGAGCTCTGGGGCTAACGTCCTGACTTTC
16	.	.	TRBV11-3	TRBJ1-4	CASSPRLQGQGEKLFF	TGTGCCAGCAGCCCCCGCTTGCAGGGTCAGGGAGAAAAACTGTTTTTT
16	TRBD2	.	TRBV29-1	TRBJ2-1	CSVPLPGTTSYNEQFF	TGCAGCGTCCCCCTCCCCGGGACTACGTCCTACAATGAGCAGTTCTTC
14	.	once	TRBV6-5	TRBJ2-7	CASSYPPGPYEQYF	TGTGCCAGCAGTTACCCCCCAGGTCCCTACGAGCAGTACTTC
16	TRBD1	.	TRBV7-2	TRBJ1-3	CASSFKGTVIGNTIYF	TGTGCCAGCAGCTTCAAGGGGACAGTTATTGGAAACACCATATATTTT
11	.	once	TRBV19	TRBJ1-2	CASSRGYGYTF	TGTGCCAGTAGCAGGGGCTATGGCTACACCTTC
17	.	.	TRBV19	TRBJ2-3	CASSNRRAPKSTDTQYF	TGTGCCAGTAGTAACAGACGCGCACCTAAAAGCACAGATACGCAGTATTTT